This TCR beta chain appears in the sequencing data of a study of graft-versus-host responses after intestinal transplantation. Study background: Multivisceral, liver-intestinal, or isolated intestinal transplants were received by the recipients. Induction using anti-thymocyte globulin, followed by tacrolimus and steroids for roughly 3 years, was given to all recipients.

Germline V gives CDR1 MGHDK, CDR2 SYGVNS. The CDR3 sequence is 11 residues long. Trimming pared 8 bases from V and 0 bases from J, leaving 5 bases between. The protocol was immunoSEQ multiplex PCR, while the TCRdb copy is restricted to in-frame clones and leaves out a portion. The sample consists of approximately 93,000 clones, 85% to 95% of them appearing once. About this clone itself: Its target is unknown.

Points from the study as a whole: The presence of high graft-versus-host to host-versus-graft clonal ratios in allografts characterized patients with graft-donor T cell macrochimerism. GvH clones detected in recipient marrow included some appearing first in ileum or blood.

The specimen was unstimulated CD8+ T cells sorted from spleen or lymph node cells, collected before transplant. J is TRBJ2-7 and V is TRBV25-1; D is unclear. This clonotype was obtained from a human donor who was the organ donor for an intestinal transplant. The CDR3 coding sequence is TGTGCCAGCGGCAGCTCCTACGAGCAGTACTTC. It specifies CASGSSYEQYF.